This is a list of T cell receptor beta chains from one sample in a study of cytotoxic CD8 clonotypes in ibrutinib-treated CLL. Sequenced by immunoSEQ multiplex PCR; TCRdb stores in-frame clones only, minus some. The repertoire holds 15,000 to 20,000 clones, with roughly 80% as singletons. Here the sequenced sample was PBMCs, taken before ibrutinib treatment. The receptors originated from a human donor with chronic lymphocytic leukemia. Both conserved end residues are part of each CDR3. D genes are given only for firm matches. Not all rows give a size; the values are once, few, many and, for expanded clones, a class.

v_call: TRBV7-7
cdr3_length: 18
clone_size: NA
d_call: TRBD2
j_call: TRBJ2-7
cdr3_nt: TGTGCCAGCAGCTTAAGGACTAGCGGGGGCCCAATCCCGGGGGAGCAGTACTTC
cdr3_aa: CASSLRTSGGPIPGEQYF

v_call: TRBV28
cdr3_length: 13
clone_size: NA
d_call: NA
j_call: TRBJ1-6
cdr3_nt: TGTGCCAGCAGTTTTGACCGGAATTCACCCCTCCACTTT
cdr3_aa: CASSFDRNSPLHF

v_call: TRBV5-1
cdr3_length: 20
clone_size: NA
d_call: NA
j_call: TRBJ2-1
cdr3_nt: TGCGCCAGCAGCTTGGCCAGGGACCCTCCTGTGGCGGGGTATCACAATGAGCAGTTCTTC
cdr3_aa: CASSLARDPPVAGYHNEQFF

v_call: TRBV5-4
cdr3_length: 13
clone_size: NA
d_call: NA
j_call: TRBJ1-1
cdr3_nt: TGTGCCAGCACCGACCAGGTGAGCGTTGAAGCTTTCTTT
cdr3_aa: CASTDQVSVEAFF

v_call: TRBV2
cdr3_length: 15
clone_size: NA
d_call: NA
j_call: TRBJ2-3
cdr3_nt: TGTGCCAGCAAGGGGAGATCTTATAGCACAGATACGCAGTATTTT
cdr3_aa: CASKGRSYSTDTQYF

v_call: TRBV7-9
cdr3_length: 18
clone_size: NA
d_call: TRBD1
j_call: TRBJ2-1
cdr3_nt: TGTGCCAGCAGCTCGTTGGCCCAACAGGGGCGCTCCTACAATGAGCAGTTCTTC
cdr3_aa: CASSSLAQQGRSYNEQFF

v_call: TRBV19
cdr3_length: 11
clone_size: NA
d_call: NA
j_call: TRBJ2-3
cdr3_nt: TGTGCCAGTAGAGAGACAGATACGCAGTATTTT
cdr3_aa: CASRETDTQYF

v_call: TRBV27
cdr3_length: 12
clone_size: NA
d_call: NA
j_call: TRBJ1-6
cdr3_nt: TGTGCCAGCAGTTTACTAGGTTCACCCCTCCACTTT
cdr3_aa: CASSLLGSPLHF

v_call: TRBV27
cdr3_length: 20
clone_size: NA
d_call: TRBD1
j_call: TRBJ2-3
cdr3_nt: TGTGCCAGCAGCTCTGGCGGGACAGGGTTTCTCGTCGGATATACAGATACGCAGTATTTT
cdr3_aa: CASSSGGTGFLVGYTDTQYF

v_call: TRBV2
cdr3_length: 17
clone_size: once
d_call: NA
j_call: TRBJ2-6
cdr3_nt: TGTGCCAGCAGTGGGAACAGGGTATTCTCTGGGGCCAACGTCCTGACTTTC
cdr3_aa: CASSGNRVFSGANVLTF

v_call: TRBV6-5
cdr3_length: 12
clone_size: NA
d_call: NA
j_call: TRBJ2-7
cdr3_nt: TGTGCCAGCAGGCAGGCGAGGGGCGAGCAGTACTTC
cdr3_aa: CASRQARGEQYF

v_call: TRBV18
cdr3_length: 13
clone_size: NA
d_call: TRBD1
j_call: TRBJ2-7
cdr3_nt: TGTGCCAGCTCAAGGGACAGGGGTCCCGAGCAGTACTTC
cdr3_aa: CASSRDRGPEQYF

v_call: TRBV14
cdr3_length: 15
clone_size: few
d_call: NA
j_call: TRBJ2-5
cdr3_nt: TGTGCCAGCAGCCGATACACTAGAGCGGAGGAGACCCAGTACTTC
cdr3_aa: CASSRYTRAEETQYF

v_call: TRBV18
cdr3_length: 14
clone_size: NA
d_call: TRBD1
j_call: TRBJ1-2
cdr3_nt: TGTGCCAGCTCAGAAGGGACAGGGGATTATGGCTACACCTTC
cdr3_aa: CASSEGTGDYGYTF

v_call: TRBV5-4
cdr3_length: 14
clone_size: NA
d_call: TRBD2
j_call: TRBJ2-7
cdr3_nt: TGTGCCAGCAGCTCCACTAGCGCGGCCTACGAGCAGTACTTC
cdr3_aa: CASSSTSAAYEQYF

v_call: TRBV4-3
cdr3_length: 14
clone_size: NA
d_call: NA
j_call: TRBJ1-4
cdr3_nt: TGCGCCAGCAGCCAAGGGCTCCGTGGGGAAAAACTGTTTTTT
cdr3_aa: CASSQGLRGEKLFF

v_call: TRBV30
cdr3_length: 16
clone_size: NA
d_call: TRBD2
j_call: TRBJ2-7
cdr3_nt: TGTGCCTGGAGTGGACATACTAGCGGGGTTCGTTCCGAGCAGTACTTC
cdr3_aa: CAWSGHTSGVRSEQYF

v_call: TRBV30
cdr3_length: 13
clone_size: NA
d_call: TRBD1
j_call: TRBJ1-2
cdr3_nt: TGTGCCTGGAGGGCCAGGGGGCGCGATGGCTACACCTTC
cdr3_aa: CAWRARGRDGYTF

v_call: TRBV15
cdr3_length: 15
clone_size: once
d_call: TRBD1
j_call: TRBJ2-7
cdr3_nt: TGTGCCACCAGCAGAGCCGGGACAGGGGCCGACGAGCAGTACTTC
cdr3_aa: CATSRAGTGADEQYF

v_call: TRBV10-3
cdr3_length: 14
clone_size: once
d_call: TRBD1
j_call: TRBJ1-5
cdr3_nt: TGTGCCATTTCCGGGACAGGGGGCAATCAGCCCCAGCATTTT
cdr3_aa: CAISGTGGNQPQHF

v_call: TRBV11-2
cdr3_length: 15
clone_size: NA
d_call: NA
j_call: TRBJ2-2
cdr3_nt: TGTGCCAGCAGCTTAGGGCAGGGGAACACCGGGGAGCTGTTTTTT
cdr3_aa: CASSLGQGNTGELFF

v_call: TRBV10-2
cdr3_length: 17
clone_size: NA
d_call: NA
j_call: TRBJ2-5
cdr3_nt: TGCGCCAGCAGTGAGTTCCAGGGATACCCCGGTAGAGAGACCCAGTACTTC
cdr3_aa: CASSEFQGYPGRETQYF

v_call: TRBV23-1
cdr3_length: 12
clone_size: NA
d_call: NA
j_call: TRBJ2-1
cdr3_nt: TGCGCCAGCAGTCATGAAGGCGGTGAGCAGTTCTTC
cdr3_aa: CASSHEGGEQFF

v_call: TRBV2
cdr3_length: 14
clone_size: NA
d_call: TRBD2
j_call: TRBJ2-7
cdr3_nt: TGTGCCAGCAGTACTATAGCGGGGTTCTACGAGCAGTACTTC
cdr3_aa: CASSTIAGFYEQYF

v_call: TRBV7-9
cdr3_length: 14
clone_size: NA
d_call: NA
j_call: TRBJ2-5
cdr3_nt: TGTGCCAGCAGCCCTTGGACAGTCCAAGAGACCCAGTACTTC
cdr3_aa: CASSPWTVQETQYF

v_call: TRBV5-6
cdr3_length: 13
clone_size: NA
d_call: NA
j_call: TRBJ1-2
cdr3_nt: TGTGCCAGCAGCTTGGCAGGCATCTATGGCTACACCTTC
cdr3_aa: CASSLAGIYGYTF

v_call: TRBV7-8
cdr3_length: 12
clone_size: once
d_call: NA
j_call: TRBJ2-3
cdr3_nt: TGTGCCAGCAGCCCGGTCGGAGATACGCAGTATTTT
cdr3_aa: CASSPVGDTQYF

v_call: TRBV7-2
cdr3_length: 15
clone_size: NA
d_call: NA
j_call: TRBJ2-7
cdr3_nt: TGTGCCAGCAGCACCGTACGGGGGCAGATCTACGAGCAGTACTTC
cdr3_aa: CASSTVRGQIYEQYF

v_call: TRBV6-5
cdr3_length: 11
clone_size: NA
d_call: NA
j_call: TRBJ2-5
cdr3_nt: TGTGCCAGCAGTCAGGGAGAGACCCAGTACTTC
cdr3_aa: CASSQGETQYF

v_call: TRBV10-2
cdr3_length: 16
clone_size: once
d_call: NA
j_call: TRBJ2-3
cdr3_nt: TGCGCCAGCAGGACCAAACTAGGCCTGAGCACAGATACGCAGTATTTT
cdr3_aa: CASRTKLGLSTDTQYF

v_call: TRBV14
cdr3_length: 14
clone_size: NA
d_call: NA
j_call: TRBJ2-2
cdr3_nt: TGTGCCAGCAGCCTAGGGGGAGGCACCGGGGAGCTGTTTTTT
cdr3_aa: CASSLGGGTGELFF

v_call: TRBV30
cdr3_length: 16
clone_size: NA
d_call: TRBD1
j_call: TRBJ1-6
cdr3_nt: TGTGCCTGGGACTCAACAGGGGGATCTAGGGATTCACCCCTCCACTTT
cdr3_aa: CAWDSTGGSRDSPLHF

v_call: TRBV7-8
cdr3_length: 14
clone_size: NA
d_call: TRBD1
j_call: TRBJ1-1
cdr3_nt: TGTGCCAGCAGCCGACACAGGGGATACACTGAAGCTTTCTTT
cdr3_aa: CASSRHRGYTEAFF

v_call: TRBV7-2
cdr3_length: 13
clone_size: few
d_call: NA
j_call: TRBJ1-5
cdr3_nt: TGTGCCAGCAGCCCCGCCCCCAATCAGCCCCAGCATTTT
cdr3_aa: CASSPAPNQPQHF

v_call: TRBV7-2
cdr3_length: 13
clone_size: once
d_call: NA
j_call: TRBJ1-6
cdr3_nt: TGTGCCAGCAGCTTAGATCCAGATTCACCCCTCCACTTT
cdr3_aa: CASSLDPDSPLHF

v_call: TRBV29-1
cdr3_length: 14
clone_size: NA
d_call: TRBD1
j_call: TRBJ2-5
cdr3_nt: TGCAGCGTTACGACAGGGAGTAAGGGAGAGACCCAGTACTTC
cdr3_aa: CSVTTGSKGETQYF

v_call: TRBV7-9
cdr3_length: 14
clone_size: NA
d_call: NA
j_call: TRBJ1-2
cdr3_nt: TGTGCCAGCAGCTTGACGGCCGGACCTTCAGGCTACACCTTC
cdr3_aa: CASSLTAGPSGYTF

v_call: TRBV11-3
cdr3_length: 13
clone_size: NA
d_call: NA
j_call: TRBJ1-1
cdr3_nt: TGTGCCAGCAGCGAAAGTCGGAACACTGAAGCTTTCTTT
cdr3_aa: CASSESRNTEAFF

v_call: TRBV2
cdr3_length: 12
clone_size: NA
d_call: NA
j_call: TRBJ1-2
cdr3_nt: TGTGCCAGCAGCGACGATGGAGGAGACTACACCTTC
cdr3_aa: CASSDDGGDYTF

v_call: TRBV5-1
cdr3_length: 16
clone_size: NA
d_call: NA
j_call: TRBJ1-1
cdr3_nt: TGCGCCAGCAGCTTGGAGGCTTGGGGGAGGAACACTGAAGCTTTCTTT
cdr3_aa: CASSLEAWGRNTEAFF

v_call: TRBV7-2
cdr3_length: 15
clone_size: NA
d_call: NA
j_call: TRBJ1-5
cdr3_nt: TGTGCCAGCAGCTTAAACACAGCACACAATCAGCCCCAGCATTTT
cdr3_aa: CASSLNTAHNQPQHF

v_call: TRBV10-1
cdr3_length: 16
clone_size: NA
d_call: NA
j_call: TRBJ2-2
cdr3_nt: TGCGCCAGCAGTGACCAACGAAGGGTTTTGGCCGGGGAGCTGTTTTTT
cdr3_aa: CASSDQRRVLAGELFF

v_call: TRBV7-9
cdr3_length: 17
clone_size: NA
d_call: TRBD2
j_call: TRBJ2-7
cdr3_nt: TGTGCCAGCAGCTTATGGGGGGGATCCCCCGATCTCTACGAGCAGTACTTC
cdr3_aa: CASSLWGGSPDLYEQYF

v_call: TRBV11-2
cdr3_length: 15
clone_size: NA
d_call: NA
j_call: TRBJ2-5
cdr3_nt: TGTGCCAGCAGCTTAGATCAAAGACGTCGAGGGACCCAGTACTTC
cdr3_aa: CASSLDQRRRGTQYF

v_call: TRBV27
cdr3_length: 16
clone_size: NA
d_call: TRBD2
j_call: TRBJ2-7
cdr3_nt: TGTGCCAGCAGTTCGGGACTAGCGGGGGGCTGGTACGAGCAGTACTTC
cdr3_aa: CASSSGLAGGWYEQYF

v_call: TRBV4-1
cdr3_length: 16
clone_size: NA
d_call: NA
j_call: TRBJ1-5
cdr3_nt: TGCGCCAGCAGCCAATTTAATGGACAGCCCAATCAGCCCCAGCATTTT
cdr3_aa: CASSQFNGQPNQPQHF

v_call: TRBV25-1
cdr3_length: 15
clone_size: once
d_call: TRBD1
j_call: TRBJ2-5
cdr3_nt: TGTGCCAGCCTCGGGGGACAGGGGTTCCAAGAGACCCAGTACTTC
cdr3_aa: CASLGGQGFQETQYF

v_call: TRBV7-2
cdr3_length: 14
clone_size: few
d_call: NA
j_call: TRBJ2-3
cdr3_nt: TGTGCCAGCAGCTTATCAAAGTCCGGGACTCAACAGTATTTT
cdr3_aa: CASSLSKSGTQQYF

v_call: TRBV28
cdr3_length: 14
clone_size: NA
d_call: TRBD1
j_call: TRBJ1-4
cdr3_nt: TGTGCCAGCACCCTAGGACAGGGTAGTGAAAAACTGTTTTTT
cdr3_aa: CASTLGQGSEKLFF

v_call: TRBV5-4
cdr3_length: 15
clone_size: NA
d_call: TRBD1
j_call: TRBJ1-3
cdr3_nt: TGTGCCAGCAGCCCGGACAGGGTCTCTGGAAACACCATATATTTT
cdr3_aa: CASSPDRVSGNTIYF

v_call: TRBV7-2
cdr3_length: 13
clone_size: NA
d_call: NA
j_call: TRBJ1-1
cdr3_nt: TGTGCCAGCAGCTTATATGGGGTGGCGGAAGCTTTCTTT
cdr3_aa: CASSLYGVAEAFF